Listed below are T cell receptor beta chains from one sample, sequenced in a study of blood T cells in healthy people across ages. TCRdb recomputed calls from the 5' RACE reads with MiXCR, one row per CDR3 protein. The table includes approximately 2,000,000 distinct CDR3 sequences, about 39% detected once. The source material was blood. These receptor sequences come from a human donor in good health. Both conserved end residues are part of each CDR3. A D gene is named only where the DNA matches it firmly. For some rows the clone size is stated as once, few or many, or as a class when expanded; others skip it.

D | size | J | V | CDR3 | DNA
TRBD2 | . | TRBJ2-3 | TRBV7-3 | CASSSSSGTDTQYF | TGTGCCAGCAGCTCCTCTAGCGGAACAGATACGCAGTATTTT
. | . | TRBJ2-1 | TRBV4-1 | CASSPVAASSYNEQFF | TGCGCCAGCAGCCCGGTAGCGGCAAGCTCCTACAATGAGCAGTTCTTC
TRBD2 | . | TRBJ2-1 | TRBV7-2 | CASIPGGRYNEQFF | TGTGCCAGCATCCCGGGAGGCAGATACAATGAGCAGTTCTTC
. | . | TRBJ2-3 | TRBV24-1 | CATSDSGYTDTQYF | TGTGCCACCAGTGACTCAGGTTACACAGATACGCAGTATTTT
. | . | TRBJ2-6 | TRBV11-3 | CASSTGGVRSGTNVLTF | TGTGCCAGCAGCACAGGTGGGGTACGCTCTGGGACCAACGTCCTGACTTTC
. | . | TRBJ2-5 | TRBV27 | CASSFFGFGETQYF | TGTGCCAGCAGTTTTTTCGGTTTCGGAGAGACCCAGTACTTC
. | many | TRBJ2-7 | TRBV15 | CATSRVGSHGMSYEQYF | TGTGCCACCAGCAGAGTAGGGTCGCACGGGATGTCCTACGAGCAGTACTTC
TRBD2 | few | TRBJ2-1 | TRBV29-1 | CSVPPLGGDFNEQFF | TGCAGCGTCCCCCCTTTGGGGGGGGATTTCAATGAGCAGTTCTTC
. | . | TRBJ1-2 | TRBV7-2 | CASSQQGGLRGYTF | TGTGCCAGCAGCCAACAGGGAGGGCTGCGTGGCTACACCTTC
. | . | TRBJ1-2 | TRBV6-1 | CASSGTRTGYTF | TGTGCCAGCAGTGGGACCCGTACAGGCTACACCTTC
. | many | TRBJ2-7 | TRBV7-9 | CASSPPSVYEQYF | TGTGCCAGCAGCCCACCGTCGGTCTACGAGCAGTACTTC
TRBD2 | . | TRBJ2-1 | TRBV20-1 | CSGAGGGNEQFF | TGCAGTGGAGCGGGGGGCGGCAATGAGCAGTTCTTC
. | few | TRBJ2-7 | TRBV10-3 | CAIRSRATYEQYF | TGTGCCATCAGAAGCAGGGCCACCTACGAGCAGTACTTC
. | . | TRBJ2-7 | TRBV6-5 | CASSYGITYEQYF | TGTGCCAGCAGTTACGGGATAACCTACGAGCAGTACTTC
TRBD2 | . | TRBJ2-5 | TRBV4-2 | CASSQTGLAGSQQYF | TGTGCCAGCAGCCAAACCGGACTAGCGGGGAGTCAGCAGTACTTC
. | . | TRBJ1-2 | TRBV2 | CASRMTESPNYGYTF | TGTGCCAGCAGGATGACAGAGAGCCCTAACTATGGCTACACCTTC
TRBD1 | few | TRBJ1-2 | TRBV6-6 | CASIMGTGVGYTF | TGTGCCAGCATCATGGGGACAGGGGTTGGCTACACCTTC
. | few | TRBJ1-5 | TRBV6-1 | CASGGTRRGNQPQHF | TGTGCCAGCGGCGGAACTCGACGGGGGAATCAGCCCCAGCATTTT
. | few | TRBJ1-6 | TRBV4-1 | CASSPFVTRDSPLHF | TGCGCCAGCAGCCCCTTTGTAACCAGGGATTCACCCCTCCACTTT
TRBD1 | . | TRBJ2-1 | TRBV7-3 | CASSPDSGTGWNEQFF | TGTGCCAGCAGCCCCGATAGTGGGACAGGGTGGAATGAGCAGTTCTTC
. | . | TRBJ1-2 | TRBV12-3/TRBV12-4 | CASRAEDGYTF | TGTGCCAGCAGGGCGGAGGATGGCTACACCTTC
TRBD2 | . | TRBJ2-3 | TRBV29-1 | CSVVYALAGYTDTQYF | TGCAGCGTCGTCTACGCTCTAGCGGGGTACACAGATACGCAGTATTTT
TRBD1 | . | TRBJ2-7 | TRBV10-3 | CAISESGQGASEQYF | TGTGCCATCAGTGAGTCTGGACAGGGGGCCTCCGAGCAGTACTTC